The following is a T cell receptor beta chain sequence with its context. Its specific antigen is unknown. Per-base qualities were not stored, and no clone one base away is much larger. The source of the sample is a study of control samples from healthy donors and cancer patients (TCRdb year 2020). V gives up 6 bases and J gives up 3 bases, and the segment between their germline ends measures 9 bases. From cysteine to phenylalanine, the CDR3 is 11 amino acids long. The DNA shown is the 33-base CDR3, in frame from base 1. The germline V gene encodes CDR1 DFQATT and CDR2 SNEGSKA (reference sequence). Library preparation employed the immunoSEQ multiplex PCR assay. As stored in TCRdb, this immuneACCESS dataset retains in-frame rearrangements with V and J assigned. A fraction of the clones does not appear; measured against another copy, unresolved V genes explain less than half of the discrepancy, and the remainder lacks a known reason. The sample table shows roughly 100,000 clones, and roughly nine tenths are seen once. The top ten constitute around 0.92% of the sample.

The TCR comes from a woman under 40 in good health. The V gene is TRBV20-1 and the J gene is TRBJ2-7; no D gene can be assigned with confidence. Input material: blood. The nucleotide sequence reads TGCAGTGCGGAAAGCCTCTACGAGCAGTACTTC. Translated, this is CSAESLYEQYF.